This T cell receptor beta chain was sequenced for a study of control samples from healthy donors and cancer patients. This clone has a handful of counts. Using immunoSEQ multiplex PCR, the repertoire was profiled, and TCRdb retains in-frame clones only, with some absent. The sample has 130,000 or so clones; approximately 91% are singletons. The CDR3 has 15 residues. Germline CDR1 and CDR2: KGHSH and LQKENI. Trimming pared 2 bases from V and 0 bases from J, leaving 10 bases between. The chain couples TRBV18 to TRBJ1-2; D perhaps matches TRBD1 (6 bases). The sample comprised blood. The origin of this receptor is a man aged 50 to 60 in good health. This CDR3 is CASSPDRTANYGYTF. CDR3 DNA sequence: TGTGCCAGCTCACCAGACAGGACAGCTAACTATGGCTACACCTTC.